This T cell receptor (beta chain) emerged from a study of control samples from healthy donors and cancer patients. Sequencing used immunoSEQ multiplex PCR; TCRdb keeps in-frame clones, though not all of them. The profile shows fewer than 200,000 clones, 90% of them singletons. With 0 bases clipped from V and 2 bases from J, the junction kept 0 bases outside the gene matches. The CDR3 is made up of 15 amino acids. Germline lookup yields CDR1 MNHNY and CDR2 SVGAGI (reference sequence). Sequenced sample: blood. The chain uses TRBV6-6 and TRBJ1-3; TRBD1 aligns across 8 bases. This clonotype originated in a woman in her forties or fifties in good health. The CDR3 nucleotides read TGTGCCAGCAGTTACTCGGACAGGGCTGGAAACACCATATATTTT. The encoded protein is CASSYSDRAGNTIYF.